The text below deals with one TCR beta chain. Produced via immunoSEQ multiplex PCR; TCRdb's table is partial and in-frame only. The data show roughly 20,000 clones, over 35% seen once. The data belong to a study of graft-versus-host responses after intestinal transplantation. Whole-study findings and limits: There was an association between peak levels of circulating GvH clones and early post-transplant HvG declines.

V was shortened by 0 bases and J by 0 bases, with 12 bases between the two germline ends. The germline CDR1 and CDR2 sequences are SGDLS and YYNGEE. This CDR3 contains 16 residues. CFSE-labeled responder cells (around 200,000) were plated with around 200,000 irradiated, violet-dye-labeled stimulator cells. Researchers sorted proliferating CFSE-low CD3+CD4+ and CD3+CD8+ responders once the reaction had finished. The chain combines TRBV9 with TRBJ1-2, with D unclear. The sample consisted of alloreactive CD8+ T cells from a mixed lymphocyte reaction culture, taken before transplantation. Subset in this sample: CFSE-low proliferating T cells sorted from roughly six-day pre-transplant mixed lymphocyte reaction (GvH or HvG direction). This receptor was taken from a human patient who was an organ donor for intestinal transplantation. CDR3 in amino acids: CASSVGAISANYGYTF. DNA for the CDR3: TGTGCCAGCAGCGTAGGAGCGATCTCGGCTAACTATGGCTACACCTTC.